This T cell receptor beta chain was profiled in a study of tumor-infiltrating lymphocytes in primary liver carcinoma. Study background: Male and female patients aged 30 to 69 years made up the cohort. Regarding the study as a whole: Reduced overlap was seen in tumor-adjacent and tumor-blood pairs versus tumor region pairs.

In regard to this clonotype: Its target is not known. An end of the junction does not agree with germline; a read error may underlie this.

Both blood RNA, taken from unsorted whole blood, and germline DNA were extracted. TCR beta cDNA came from approximately 0.55 ug total RNA, primed with a constant-region primer. Researchers made the TCR beta libraries by running three nested multiplex PCR rounds with slightly modified ARM-PCR. TRBV1-TRBV30 forward primers and a C-beta reverse primer were used in the first two PCR rounds, which each ran for 9 to 10 cycles. Each CDR3 protein is one row after TCRdb ran MiXCR on the multiplex PCR reads. The repertoire holds approximately 340,000 distinct CDR3 sequences, with about two thirds as singletons. The CDR3 is 16 residues long. CDR1 and CDR2 (germline): LGHNA, YSLEER.

J is TRBJ1-5 and V is TRBV4-3; D gene uncertain. This TCR was sampled from a man in his forties with primary liver carcinoma and hepatitis B virus infection. The sequenced sample was peripheral blood. CDR3 residues: CASSHDASYSDQPQHF. In DNA form, the CDR3 reads TGTGCCAGCAGCCATGATGCGAGTTATAGCGATCAGCCCCAGCATTTT.